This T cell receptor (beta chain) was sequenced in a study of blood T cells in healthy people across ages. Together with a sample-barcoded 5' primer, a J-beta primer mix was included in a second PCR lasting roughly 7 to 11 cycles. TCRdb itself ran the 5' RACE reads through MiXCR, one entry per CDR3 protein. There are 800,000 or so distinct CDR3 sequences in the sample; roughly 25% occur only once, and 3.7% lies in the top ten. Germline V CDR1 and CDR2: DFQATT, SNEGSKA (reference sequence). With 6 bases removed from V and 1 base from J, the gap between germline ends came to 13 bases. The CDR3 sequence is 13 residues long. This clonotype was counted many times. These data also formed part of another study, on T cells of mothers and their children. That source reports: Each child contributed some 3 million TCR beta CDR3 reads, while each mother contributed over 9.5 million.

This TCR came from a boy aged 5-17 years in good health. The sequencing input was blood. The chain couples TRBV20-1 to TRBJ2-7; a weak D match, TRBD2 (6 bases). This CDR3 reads CSASGPLSYEQYF. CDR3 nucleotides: TGCAGTGCAAGCGGGCCTCTATCCTACGAGCAGTACTTC.